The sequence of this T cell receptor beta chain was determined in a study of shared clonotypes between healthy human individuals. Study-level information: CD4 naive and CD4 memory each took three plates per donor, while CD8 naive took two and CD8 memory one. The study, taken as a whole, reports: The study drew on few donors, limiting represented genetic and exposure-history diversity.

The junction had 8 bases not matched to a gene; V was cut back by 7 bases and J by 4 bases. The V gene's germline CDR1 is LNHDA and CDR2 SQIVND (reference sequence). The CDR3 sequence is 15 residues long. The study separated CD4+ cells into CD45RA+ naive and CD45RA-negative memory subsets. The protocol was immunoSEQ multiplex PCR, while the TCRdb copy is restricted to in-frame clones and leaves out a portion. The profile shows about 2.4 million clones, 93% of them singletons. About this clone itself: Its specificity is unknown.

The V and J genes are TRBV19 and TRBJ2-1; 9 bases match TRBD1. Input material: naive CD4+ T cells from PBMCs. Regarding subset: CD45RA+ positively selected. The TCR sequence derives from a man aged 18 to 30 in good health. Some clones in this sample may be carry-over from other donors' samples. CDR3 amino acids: CASNRGQGYYNEQFF. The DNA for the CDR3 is TGTGCCAGTAATAGGGGACAGGGATATTACAATGAGCAGTTCTTC.